The 3 T cell receptor beta chains given below trace back to one sample, sequenced in a study of neoadjuvant anti-PD-1 for oral cavity cancer. Clones were read by immunoSEQ multiplex PCR, and TCRdb kept only the in-frame ones, dropping some. The sample has around 16,000 clones; about 70% are singletons. The material was PBMCs, obtained before nivolumab (anti-PD-1) treatment. The receptors were sampled from a person between 40 and 85 years old with oral cavity squamous cell carcinoma.

This rearrangement joins TRBV5-8 to TRBJ2-1, with D uncertain. The CDR3 runs 16 residues. CDR1 and CDR2 from the germline V gene are SGHTS and YDEGEE. Trimming took off 4 bases at V and 9 bases at J, with 23 bases between the two ends. The CDR3: CASSNAAGGSYGEQFF. The CDR3 DNA reads TGTGCCAGCAGCAACGCCGCAGGCGGTAGCTATGGTGAGCAGTTCTTC.

The chain combines TRBV5-8 with TRBJ2-7; D is unclear. The germline gives CDR1 SGHTS, CDR2 YDEGEE. Trimming shortened V by 0 bases and J by 3 bases, and 4 bases separated the two germline ends. The CDR3 covers 12 residues. This chain's CDR3 is CASSLEGYEQYF. For the CDR3, the DNA is TGTGCCAGCAGCTTGGAGGGCTACGAGCAGTACTTC. Looking up the rest from reference TRBV5-8 and TRBJ2-7 gives the full variable domain: EAGVTQSPTHLIKTRGQQATLRCSPISGHTSVYWYQQALGLGLQFLLWYDEGEERNRGNFPPRFSGRQFPNYSSELNVNALELEDSALYLCASSLEGYEQYFGPGTRLTVT.

This clone has only a few counts. The CDR3 protein is CASSYTANTEAFF. The CDR3 DNA reads as TGTGCCAGCTCCTATACAGCGAACACTGAAGCTTTCTTT. This chain links TRBV14 with TRBJ1-1; D is ambiguous. CDR1 is SGHDN and CDR2 is FVKESK in the germline V gene. The CDR3 has 13 amino acids. Trimming cost V 8 bases and J 1 base, with 11 bases left between them.